This T cell receptor beta chain was recorded in a study of blood T cell repertoires in COVID-19. Overall study context: Specimens from acute and convalescent COVID-19 originated in the United States, Italy and Spain.

The CDR3 contains 15 residues. Germline loops: CDR1 LGHNA, CDR2 YSLEER. Trimming shortened V by 0 bases and J by 4 bases, and 10 bases separated the two germline ends. Here immunoSEQ multiplex PCR was the method, and the copy in TCRdb shows in-frame clones only, minus some. In the table there are 200,000 or so clones, 88% of which are singletons. This receptor was obtained from a woman between 40 and 55 years old with acute COVID-19. Sequenced input: PBMCs or T cells enriched from blood (not recorded which). The rearrangement joins TRBV4-3 to TRBJ1-5; tentatively, D is TRBD1 (6 bases). In DNA, the CDR3 is TGCGCCAGCAGCCAAGACGGGGGGCGGAATCAGCCCCAGCATTTT. Its translation is CASSQDGGRNQPQHF.